Below, 17 T cell receptor beta chains from the same sample are listed, as sequenced in a study of blood T cell repertoires in COVID-19. The protocol was immunoSEQ multiplex PCR, while the TCRdb copy is restricted to in-frame clones and leaves out a portion. The sample has 140,000 to 150,000 clones, more than 75% seen once. The sequenced material came from peripheral blood. The receptors come from a man older than 75 with acute or convalescent COVID-19.

The chain carries TRBV19 and TRBJ2-5, with D perhaps TRBD1 (5 bases). The CDR3 sequence is 14 residues long. CDR1 and CDR2 from the germline V gene are LNHDA and SQIVND (reference sequence). V lost 1 base and J lost 5, with 11 bases in between. CDR3 protein: CASSIVSGMETQYF. CDR3 nucleotide sequence: TGTGCCAGTAGTATAGTTTCAGGGATGGAGACCCAGTACTTC.

The CDR3 sequence: CASSLDLRSGANVLTF. The CDR3 DNA reads TGTGCCAGCAGCTTAGACCTGCGGTCTGGGGCCAACGTCCTGACTTTC. The chain joins TRBV7-2 to TRBJ2-6; no reliable D call. This CDR3 spans 16 amino acids. Germline V lookup: CDR1 SGHTA, CDR2 FQGNSA. V gave up 1 base and J gave up 1 base, with 8 bases separating them.

This chain joins TRBV4-2 and TRBJ2-3; 7 nucleotides agree with TRBD2. Germline assignment: CDR1 LGHNA and CDR2 YNFKEQ. This CDR3 spans 16 amino acids. V shed 1 base and J 5 bases; nucleotides not matched to a gene: 9. CDR3 loop: CASSQGVSRGEDTQYF. The CDR3 bases are TGTGCCAGCAGCCAAGGTGTCAGCCGGGGGGAAGATACGCAGTATTTT.

This rearrangement joins TRBV18 to TRBJ1-4, with 10 bases identical to TRBD1. CDR1 and CDR2 (germline): KGHSH, LQKENI. With V trimmed by 8 bases and J by 7 bases, 7 bases remained unmatched. The CDR3 sequence is 14 residues long. This CDR3 reads CASRDGTGVEKLFF. The CDR3 coding sequence is TGTGCCAGCCGAGATGGGACAGGGGTTGAAAAACTGTTTTTT.

V is TRBV11-2 and J is TRBJ1-1; 9 bases are shared with TRBD1. V lost 3 bases, J lost 1 base, and 9 bases stayed unmatched. The CDR3 contains 17 residues. Germline loops: CDR1 SGHAT, CDR2 FQNNGV. CDR3 in amino acids: CASSFLLPGQGNTEAFF. CDR3 nucleotide sequence: TGTGCCAGCAGCTTCTTATTACCGGGACAGGGGAACACTGAAGCTTTCTTT. Full variable domain (remainder filled in from reference TRBV11-2 and TRBJ1-1): EAGVAQSPRYKIIEKRQSVAFWCNPISGHATLYWYQQILGQGPKLLIQFQNNGVVDDSQLPKDRFSAERLKGVDSTLKIQPAKLEDSAVYLCASSFLLPGQGNTEAFFGQGTRLTVV.

This clone appeared a few times. This chain joins TRBV27 and TRBJ2-4, with a tentative D call TRBD1 (6 bases). The germline V and J ends were trimmed by 6 bases and 4 bases, with 7 bases remaining between them. The CDR3 is made up of 12 amino acids. Germline CDR1 and CDR2: MNHEY and SMNVEV (reference sequence). Written as DNA, the CDR3 is TGTGCCAGCAGAGGGGGAAAAAACATTCAGTACTTC. Encoded protein: CASRGGKNIQYF.

The chain recombines TRBV11-2 with TRBJ1-2, with 7 bases matching TRBD1. The V gene end was trimmed by 5 bases and the J gene end by 8 bases; junction bases not matched to a gene: 8. The CDR3 extends over 13 amino acids. Germline CDR1 is SGHAT and CDR2 is FQNNGV. The CDR3 DNA follows: TGTGCCAGCAGCATCCAGACAGGGCACGGCTACACCTTC. Translated: CASSIQTGHGYTF.

J is TRBJ2-3 and V is TRBV5-1; D not certain. Deletions cut 1 base from V and 4 bases from J, with 7 bases between. CDR3 size: 13 residues. CDR1 SGHRS and CDR2 YFSETQ come from the germline V gene. CDR3 in DNA: TGCGCCAGCAGCTTGAGCAGGTCAGATACGCAGTATTTT. It specifies CASSLSRSDTQYF.

This rearrangement joins TRBV5-4 to TRBJ1-6; 7 nucleotides align to TRBD1. From germline, CDR1 is SGHNT and CDR2 YYREEE (reference sequence). Trimming at V came to 5 bases and at J to 8 bases, leaving 7 bases not matched to a gene. The CDR3 extends over 14 amino acids. In nucleotides, the CDR3 is TGTGCCAGCAGTCACAGGGGTGGCGATTCACCCCTCCACTTT. Protein sequence: CASSHRGGDSPLHF.

The chain uses TRBV7-9 and TRBJ2-2; 8 bases align to TRBD2. The CDR3 spans 17 residues. V dropped 3 bases and J dropped 1; count of bases not matched to a gene: 7. The germline V gene encodes CDR1 SEHNR and CDR2 FQNEAQ (reference sequence). CDR3 sequence (DNA): TGTGCCAGCAGCTTCCGGGGGGGCGCGGGGAACACCGGGGAGCTGTTTTTT. This translates into CASSFRGGAGNTGELFF.

Only a few counts were recorded for this clone. The genes are TRBV4-2 and TRBJ2-7, with TRBD2 matching 11 bases. The CDR3 length is 16 residues. CDR1 is LGHNA and CDR2 is YNFKEQ in the germline V gene. J gave up 2 bases and V 1 base, and 4 bases lay outside the gene matches. This chain's CDR3 is CASSQGLAGPTYEQYF. CDR3 DNA: TGTGCCAGCAGCCAAGGACTAGCGGGACCCACCTACGAGCAGTACTTC.

The rearrangement uses TRBV23-1 and TRBJ1-2, with 8 bases aligning to TRBD1. TRBV23-1 falls under the ORF class, with uncertain function. The CDR3 is 17 amino acids. V gave up 3 bases and J gave up 3 bases; unmatched junction bases: 12. The CDR3 nucleotides are TGCGCCAGCAGTCACCCCTTGGACAGGGAAAGGGACTATGGCTACACCTTC. Translated: CASSHPLDRERDYGYTF.

This chain joins TRBV5-1 and TRBJ2-1; 9 positions agree with TRBD2. J lost 0 bases, V lost 4 bases, and 2 bases had no gene match. Germline CDR1 reads SGHRS; CDR2 reads YFSETQ. CDR3 length equals 15 residues. This CDR3 is CASSLSGSSYNEQFF. The CDR3 coding sequence is TGCGCCAGCAGCCTTAGCGGGAGCTCCTACAATGAGCAGTTCTTC.

V is TRBV30 and J is TRBJ2-7, with TRBD2 matching 14 bases. The length of the CDR3 is 16 residues. V lost 1 base, J lost 4 bases, and 6 bases stayed unmatched. Per germline, CDR1 GTSNPN and CDR2 SVGIG (reference sequence). CDR3 protein: CAWSEGTSGREYEQYF. As DNA, the CDR3 is TGTGCCTGGAGTGAGGGGACTAGCGGGAGAGAATACGAGCAGTACTTC.

Details on this clone: Other DNA sequences in this specimen translate into the identical CDR3. The V call is TRBV5-4, the J call TRBJ1-1, with TRBD1 as a possible D gene (5 bases). This CDR3 spans 13 amino acids. V was cut by 1 base and J by 5 bases, with 9 bases left in between. CDR1 and CDR2 (germline): SGHNT, YYREEE (reference sequence). The DNA of the CDR3 is TGTGCCAGCAGCTTGTGGGGGGGGACTGAAGCTTTCTTT. Translated, it gives CASSLWGGTEAFF.

This rearrangement joins TRBV18 to TRBJ2-3; maybe TRBD1 (5 bases). The CDR3 is made up of 13 amino acids. V lost 6 bases and J 4 bases, leaving 11 bases between the germline ends. Looked up from germline, CDR1 is KGHSH and CDR2 is LQKENI. In DNA form, the CDR3 reads TGTGCCAGCTCCCCTGACAGTCCAGATACGCAGTATTTT. Translation gives CASSPDSPDTQYF.

This chain connects TRBV3-1 (or the pseudogene TRBV3-2) to TRBJ2-5, with 8 positions matching TRBD1. Germline trimming cut 5 bases from V and 2 bases from J; bases unmatched to any gene: 4. This CDR3 region has 14 residues. Germline assignment: CDR1 LGHDT and CDR2 YNNKEL (reference sequence). The CDR3 DNA follows: TGTGCCAGCAGCTCCAGGACAGGGCAAGAGACCCAGTACTTC. Protein sequence: CASSSRTGQETQYF.